What follows describes a single T cell receptor (beta chain). Its specificity is unknown. Germline V gene data show CDR1 as LGHNA and CDR2 as YNFKEQ. V gave up 2 bases and J gave up 2 bases; unmatched junction bases: 5. This CDR3 is built from 16 residues. The data are from a study of cytomegalovirus exposure and HLA in healthy donors. As for the study in general: Inside one of the first data releases sat 80 million to 95 million unique TCRs taken from HLA-typed donors.

Broader study findings: Most sequenced TCRs were rare (though some public TCRs occurred in many donors). Researchers reported in a later analysis that a missense DCLRE1C variant was tied to TCR beta V- and J-gene trimming. An Asian-associated ancestry cluster reportedly showed fewer N-insertions than the approximately 690-donor mean in a later analysis.

60 Vbeta and 13 Jbeta primers were used in PCR. The repertoire was sequenced with immunoSEQ multiplex PCR; TCRdb's copy has only in-frame clones and lacks some. The sample lists tens of thousands of clones; 53% were seen once. Sequencing was done on a sample of PBMCs. This receptor was taken from a woman in her forties in good health and CMV-seropositive. V gene TRBV4-2 combines with J gene TRBJ2-2, with TRBD2 matching over 7 bases. The DNA for the CDR3 is TGTGCCAGCAGCCAAAAGGGACTAATTAACACCGGGGAGCTGTTTTTT. Protein sequence: CASSQKGLINTGELFF.